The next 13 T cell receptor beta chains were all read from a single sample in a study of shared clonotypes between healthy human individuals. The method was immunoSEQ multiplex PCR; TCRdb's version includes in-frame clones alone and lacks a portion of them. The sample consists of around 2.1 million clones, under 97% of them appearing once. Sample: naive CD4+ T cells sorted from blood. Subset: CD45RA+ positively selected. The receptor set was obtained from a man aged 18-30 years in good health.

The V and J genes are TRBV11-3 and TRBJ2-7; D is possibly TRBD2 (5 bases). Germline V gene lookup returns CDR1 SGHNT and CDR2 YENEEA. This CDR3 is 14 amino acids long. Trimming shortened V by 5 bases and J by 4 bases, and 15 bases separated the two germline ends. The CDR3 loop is CASSRHPGSYEQYF. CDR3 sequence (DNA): TGTGCCAGCAGCCGACACCCGGGGTCGTACGAGCAGTACTTC.

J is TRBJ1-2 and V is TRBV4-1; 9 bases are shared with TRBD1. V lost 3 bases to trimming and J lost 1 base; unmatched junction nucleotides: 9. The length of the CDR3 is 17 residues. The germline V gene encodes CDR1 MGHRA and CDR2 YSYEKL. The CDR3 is CASSQGTGLKFNYGYTF. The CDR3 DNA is TGCGCCAGCAGCCAGGGGACAGGGCTCAAGTTTAACTATGGCTACACCTTC.

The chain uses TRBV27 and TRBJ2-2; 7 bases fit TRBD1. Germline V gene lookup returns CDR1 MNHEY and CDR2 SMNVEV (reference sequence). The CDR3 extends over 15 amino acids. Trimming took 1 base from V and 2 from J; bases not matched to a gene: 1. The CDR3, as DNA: TGTGCCAGCAGTTTATGGGACAGAAACACCGGGGAGCTGTTTTTT. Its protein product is CASSLWDRNTGELFF.

The CDR3 bases are TGTGCCAGTAGTGCCTTATATGGCTACACCTTC. This encodes CASSALYGYTF. V and J are TRBV19 and TRBJ1-2; D not resolved. The CDR3 spans 11 residues. Trimming shortened V by 5 bases and J by 5 bases, and 6 bases separated the two germline ends. CDR1 and CDR2 from the germline V gene are LNHDA and SQIVND (reference sequence).

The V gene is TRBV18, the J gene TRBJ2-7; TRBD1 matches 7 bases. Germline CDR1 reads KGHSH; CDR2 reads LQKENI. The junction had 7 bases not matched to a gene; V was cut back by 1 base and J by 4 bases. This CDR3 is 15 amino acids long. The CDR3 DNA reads TGTGCCAGCTCACCACTTACGGGACAGCCATACGAGCAGTACTTC. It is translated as CASSPLTGQPYEQYF.

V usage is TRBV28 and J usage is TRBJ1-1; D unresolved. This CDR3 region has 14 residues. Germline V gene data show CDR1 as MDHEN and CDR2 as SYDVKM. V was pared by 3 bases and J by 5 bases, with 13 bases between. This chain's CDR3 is CASSLTTIRTEAFF. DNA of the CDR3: TGTGCCAGCAGTTTGACGACCATTCGGACTGAAGCTTTCTTT. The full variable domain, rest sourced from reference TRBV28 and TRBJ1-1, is DVKVTQSSRYLVKRTGEKVFLECVQDMDHENMFWYRQDPGLGLRLIYFSYDVKMKEKGDIPEGYSVSREKKERFSLILESASTNQTSMYLCASSLTTIRTEAFFGQGTRLTVV.

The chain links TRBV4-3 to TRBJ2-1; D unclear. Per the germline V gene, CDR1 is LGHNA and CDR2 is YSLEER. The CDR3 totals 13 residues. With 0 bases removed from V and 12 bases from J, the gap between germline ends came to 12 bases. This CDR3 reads CASSQDPGVLQFF. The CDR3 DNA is TGCGCCAGCAGCCAAGATCCCGGAGTATTGCAGTTCTTC.

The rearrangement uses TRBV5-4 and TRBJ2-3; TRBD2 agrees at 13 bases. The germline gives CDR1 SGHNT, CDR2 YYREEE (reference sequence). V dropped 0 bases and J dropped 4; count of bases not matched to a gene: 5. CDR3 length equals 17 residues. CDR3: CASSLAGLAGFADTQYF. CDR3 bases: TGTGCCAGCAGCTTGGCGGGACTAGCGGGATTCGCAGATACGCAGTATTTT. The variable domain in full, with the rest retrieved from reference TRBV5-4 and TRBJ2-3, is ETGVTQSPTHLIKTRGQQVTLRCSSQSGHNTVSWYQQALGQGPQFIFQYYREEENGRGNFPPRFSGLQFPNYSSELNVNALELDDSALYLCASSLAGLAGFADTQYFGPGTRLTVL.

CDR3 sequence: CASSEQGLAGVAGANVLTF. CDR3 nucleotide sequence: TGTGCCAGCAGTGAACAGGGACTAGCGGGAGTAGCTGGGGCCAACGTCCTGACTTTC. The rearrangement joins TRBV6-1 to TRBJ2-6; 14 nucleotides align to TRBD2. Looked up from germline, CDR1 is MNHNS and CDR2 is SASEGT. Trimming at V came to 2 bases and at J to 2 bases, leaving 5 bases not matched to a gene. This CDR3 has 19 amino acids.

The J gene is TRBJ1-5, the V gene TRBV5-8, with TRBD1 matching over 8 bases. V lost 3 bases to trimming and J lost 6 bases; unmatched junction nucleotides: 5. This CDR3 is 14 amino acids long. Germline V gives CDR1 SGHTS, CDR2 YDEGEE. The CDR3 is CASSSGQGGQPQHF. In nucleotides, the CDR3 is TGTGCCAGCAGCTCCGGACAGGGTGGTCAGCCCCAGCATTTT. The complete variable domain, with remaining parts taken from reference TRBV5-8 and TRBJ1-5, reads EAGVTQSPTHLIKTRGQQATLRCSPISGHTSVYWYQQALGLGLQFLLWYDEGEERNRGNFPPRFSGRQFPNYSSELNVNALELEDSALYLCASSSGQGGQPQHFGDGTRLSIL.

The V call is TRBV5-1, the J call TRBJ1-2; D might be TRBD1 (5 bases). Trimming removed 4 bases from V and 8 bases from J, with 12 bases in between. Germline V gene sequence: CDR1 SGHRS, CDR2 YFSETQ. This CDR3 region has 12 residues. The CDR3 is CASSGGVGGYTF. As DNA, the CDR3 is TGCGCCAGCAGCGGGGGTGTAGGGGGCTACACCTTC.

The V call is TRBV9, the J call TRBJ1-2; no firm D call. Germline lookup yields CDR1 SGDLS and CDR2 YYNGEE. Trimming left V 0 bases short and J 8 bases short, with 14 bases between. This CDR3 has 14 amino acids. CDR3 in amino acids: CASSVEPGLVGYTF. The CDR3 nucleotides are TGTGCCAGCAGCGTAGAGCCAGGATTGGTCGGCTACACCTTC.

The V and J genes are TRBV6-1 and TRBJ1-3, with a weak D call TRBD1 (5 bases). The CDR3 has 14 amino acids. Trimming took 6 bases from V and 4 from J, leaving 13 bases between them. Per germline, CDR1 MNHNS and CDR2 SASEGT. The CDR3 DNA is TGTGCCAGCAGCGCAGGGAGGGCAGGAAACACCATATATTTT. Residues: CASSAGRAGNTIYF.